This TCR beta chain was recorded in a study of radiation and T cells in renal cell carcinoma. Notes on the study in general: Irradiated tumors held more dominant CDR3 motifs than control tumors. Top tumor clonotypes rose in blood 2 weeks post-radiation, then contracted.

Trimming took 1 base from V and 0 from J, leaving 9 bases between them. This CDR3 comprises 16 residues. The germline CDR1 and CDR2 sequences are MGHRA and YSYEKL. As for treatment: 15 Gy SBRT to primary tumor, nephrectomy 4 weeks later. Turning to this clone: What it binds is not known.

Assay used: immunoSEQ multiplex PCR; TCRdb lists only in-frame clones, some missing. Counted here are 15,000 to 20,000 clones, about 50% occurring once; the ten biggest clones make up 10% to 15%. The source material was tumor tissue, sampled from a patient whose treatment included radiotherapy and nephrectomy. This rearrangement joins TRBV4-1 to TRBJ2-2, with D possibly being TRBD1 or TRBD2 (5 bases each). The receptor was derived from a man between 45 and 60 years old with renal cell carcinoma. The CDR3 loop is CASSQATGPNTGELFF. CDR3 coding DNA: TGCGCCAGCAGCCAAGCCACGGGACCGAACACCGGGGAGCTGTTTTTT.